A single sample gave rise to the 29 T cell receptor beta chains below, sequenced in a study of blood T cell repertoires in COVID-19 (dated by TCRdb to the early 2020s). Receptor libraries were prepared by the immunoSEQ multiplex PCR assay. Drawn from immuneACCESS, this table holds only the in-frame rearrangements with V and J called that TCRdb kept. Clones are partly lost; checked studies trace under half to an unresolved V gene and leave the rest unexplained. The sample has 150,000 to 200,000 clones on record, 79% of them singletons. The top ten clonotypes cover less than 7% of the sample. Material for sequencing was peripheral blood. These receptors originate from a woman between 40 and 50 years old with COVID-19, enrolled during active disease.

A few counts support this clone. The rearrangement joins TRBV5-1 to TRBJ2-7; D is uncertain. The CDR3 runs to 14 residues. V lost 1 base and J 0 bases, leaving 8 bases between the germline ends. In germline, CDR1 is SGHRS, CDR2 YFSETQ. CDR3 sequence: CASSLIHSSYEQYF. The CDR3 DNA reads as TGCGCCAGCAGCTTGATTCACAGCTCCTACGAGCAGTACTTC.

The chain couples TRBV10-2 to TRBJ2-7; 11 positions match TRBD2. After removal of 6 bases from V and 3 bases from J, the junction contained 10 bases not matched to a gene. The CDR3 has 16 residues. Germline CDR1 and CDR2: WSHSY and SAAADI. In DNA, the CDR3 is TGCGCCAGCAGGAGAGAGGGGACTAGCGGCAGCTACGAGCAGTACTTC. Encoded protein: CASRREGTSGSYEQYF.

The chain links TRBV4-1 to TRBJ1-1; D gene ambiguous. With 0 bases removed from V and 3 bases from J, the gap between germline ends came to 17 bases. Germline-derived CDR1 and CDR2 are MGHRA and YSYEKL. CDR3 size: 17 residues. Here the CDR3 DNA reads TGCGCCAGCAGCCAAGAAGGCAGGCCCACCACGGACACTGAAGCTTTCTTT. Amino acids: CASSQEGRPTTDTEAFF.

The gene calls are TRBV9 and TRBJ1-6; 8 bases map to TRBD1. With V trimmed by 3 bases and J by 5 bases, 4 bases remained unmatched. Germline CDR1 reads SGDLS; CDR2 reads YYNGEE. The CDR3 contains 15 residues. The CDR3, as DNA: TGTGCCAGCAGCGCCTTGGGACAGGATAATTCACCCCTCCACTTT. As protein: CASSALGQDNSPLHF.

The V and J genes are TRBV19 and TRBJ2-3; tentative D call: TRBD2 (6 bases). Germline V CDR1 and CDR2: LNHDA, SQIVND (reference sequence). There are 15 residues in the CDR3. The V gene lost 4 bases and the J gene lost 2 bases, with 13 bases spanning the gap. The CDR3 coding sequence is TGTGCCAGTAGTAGCGGGATCGGGGCCACAGATACGCAGTATTTT. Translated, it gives CASSSGIGATDTQYF.

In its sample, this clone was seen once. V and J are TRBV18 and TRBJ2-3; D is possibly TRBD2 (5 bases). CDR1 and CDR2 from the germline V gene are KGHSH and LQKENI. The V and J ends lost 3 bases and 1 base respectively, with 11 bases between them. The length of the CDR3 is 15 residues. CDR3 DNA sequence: TGTGCCAGCTCACCTAGCGCAGACCGCACAGATACGCAGTATTTT. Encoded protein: CASSPSADRTDTQYF.

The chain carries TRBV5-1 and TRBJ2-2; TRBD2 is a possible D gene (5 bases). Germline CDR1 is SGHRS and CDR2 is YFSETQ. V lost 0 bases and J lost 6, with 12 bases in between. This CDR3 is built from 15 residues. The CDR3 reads CASSLGGSQAGELFF. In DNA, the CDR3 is TGCGCCAGCAGCTTGGGTGGGAGTCAGGCCGGGGAGCTGTTTTTT.

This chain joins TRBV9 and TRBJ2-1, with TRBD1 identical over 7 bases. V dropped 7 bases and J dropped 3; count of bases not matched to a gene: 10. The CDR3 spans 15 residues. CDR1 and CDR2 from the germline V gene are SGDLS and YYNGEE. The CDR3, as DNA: TGTGCCAGCTCACGAGGGGACAGCCTCTACAATGAGCAGTTCTTC. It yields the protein CASSRGDSLYNEQFF.

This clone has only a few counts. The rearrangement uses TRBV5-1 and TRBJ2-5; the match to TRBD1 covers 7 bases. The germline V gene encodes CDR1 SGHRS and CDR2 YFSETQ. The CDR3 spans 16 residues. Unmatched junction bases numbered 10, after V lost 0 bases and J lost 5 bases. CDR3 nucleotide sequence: TGCGCCAGCAGCTTGGGGACAGGTACGAGGGGTGAGACCCAGTACTTC. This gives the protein CASSLGTGTRGETQYF.

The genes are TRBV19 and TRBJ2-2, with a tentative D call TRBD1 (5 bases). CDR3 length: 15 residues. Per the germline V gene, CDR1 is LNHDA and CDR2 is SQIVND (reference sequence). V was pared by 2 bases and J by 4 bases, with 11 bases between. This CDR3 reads CASSISRVTTGELFF. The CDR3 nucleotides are TGTGCCAGTAGTATAAGCAGGGTAACCACCGGGGAGCTGTTTTTT.

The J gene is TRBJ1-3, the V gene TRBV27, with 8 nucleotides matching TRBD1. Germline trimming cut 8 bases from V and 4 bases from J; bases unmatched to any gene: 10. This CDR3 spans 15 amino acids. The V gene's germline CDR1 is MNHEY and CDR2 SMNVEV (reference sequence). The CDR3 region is CASRPQGARGNTIYF. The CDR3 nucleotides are TGTGCCAGCCGGCCCCAGGGGGCGCGGGGAAACACCATATATTTT.

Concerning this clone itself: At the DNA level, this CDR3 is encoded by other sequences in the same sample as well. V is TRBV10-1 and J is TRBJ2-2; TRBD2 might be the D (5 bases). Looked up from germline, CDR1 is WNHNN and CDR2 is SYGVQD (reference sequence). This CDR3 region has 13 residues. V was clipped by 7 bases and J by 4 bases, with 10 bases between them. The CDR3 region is CASTRTVTGELFF. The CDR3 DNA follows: TGCGCCAGCACTAGGACTGTCACCGGGGAGCTGTTTTTT.

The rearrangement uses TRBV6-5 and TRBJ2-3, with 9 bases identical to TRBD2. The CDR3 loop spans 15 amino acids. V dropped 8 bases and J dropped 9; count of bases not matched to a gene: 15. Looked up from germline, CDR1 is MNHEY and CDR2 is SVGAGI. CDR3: CASHTSSGAPSTQYF. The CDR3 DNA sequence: TGTGCCAGCCATACCTCTAGCGGGGCCCCTAGCACGCAGTATTTT.

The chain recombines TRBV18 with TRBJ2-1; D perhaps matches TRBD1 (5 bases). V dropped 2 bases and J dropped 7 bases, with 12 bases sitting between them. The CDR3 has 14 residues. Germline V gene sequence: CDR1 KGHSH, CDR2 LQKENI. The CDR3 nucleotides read TGTGCCAGCTCACCAGCGCCAGGGTTGAATGAGCAGTTCTTC. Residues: CASSPAPGLNEQFF.

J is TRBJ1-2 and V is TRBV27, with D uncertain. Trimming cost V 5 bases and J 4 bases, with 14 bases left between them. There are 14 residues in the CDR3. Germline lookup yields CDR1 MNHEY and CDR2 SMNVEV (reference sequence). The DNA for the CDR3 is TGTGCCAGCAGTCCTTTCAGTTCCGTCTATGGCTACACCTTC. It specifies CASSPFSSVYGYTF.

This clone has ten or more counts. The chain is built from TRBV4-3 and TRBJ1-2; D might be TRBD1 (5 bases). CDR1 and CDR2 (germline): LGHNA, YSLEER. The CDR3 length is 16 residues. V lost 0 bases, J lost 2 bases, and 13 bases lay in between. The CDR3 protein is CASSQDGAGQNYGYTF. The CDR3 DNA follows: TGCGCCAGCAGCCAAGACGGAGCAGGACAAAACTATGGCTACACCTTC.

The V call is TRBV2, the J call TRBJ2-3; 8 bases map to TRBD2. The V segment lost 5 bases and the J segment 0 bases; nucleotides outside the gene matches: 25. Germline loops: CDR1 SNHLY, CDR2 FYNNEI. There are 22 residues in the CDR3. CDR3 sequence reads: CASSFSGREGLVGLYSTDTQYF. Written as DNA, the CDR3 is TGTGCCAGCAGTTTCTCAGGCCGGGAGGGCCTAGTAGGACTTTATAGCACAGATACGCAGTATTTT.

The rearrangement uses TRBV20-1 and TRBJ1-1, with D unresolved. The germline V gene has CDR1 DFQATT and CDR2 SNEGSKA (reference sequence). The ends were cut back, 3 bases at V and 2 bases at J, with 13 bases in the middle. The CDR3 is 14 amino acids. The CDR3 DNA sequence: TGCAGTGCTAGTGACCCGCGGTCCAACACTGAAGCTTTCTTT. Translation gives CSASDPRSNTEAFF.

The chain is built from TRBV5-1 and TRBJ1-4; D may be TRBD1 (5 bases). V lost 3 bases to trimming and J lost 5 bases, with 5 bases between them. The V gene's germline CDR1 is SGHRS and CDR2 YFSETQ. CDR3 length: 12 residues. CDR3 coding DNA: TGCGCCAGCAGCTCAGGGAATGAAAAACTGTTTTTT. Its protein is CASSSGNEKLFF.

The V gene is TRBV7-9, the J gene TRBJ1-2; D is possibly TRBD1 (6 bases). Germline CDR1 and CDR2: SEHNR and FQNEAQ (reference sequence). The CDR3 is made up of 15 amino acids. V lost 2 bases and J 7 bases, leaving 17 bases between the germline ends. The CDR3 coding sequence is TGTGCCAGCAGCTTATCGAGCAGGGGATCGGGTGGCTACACCTTC. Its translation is CASSLSSRGSGGYTF.

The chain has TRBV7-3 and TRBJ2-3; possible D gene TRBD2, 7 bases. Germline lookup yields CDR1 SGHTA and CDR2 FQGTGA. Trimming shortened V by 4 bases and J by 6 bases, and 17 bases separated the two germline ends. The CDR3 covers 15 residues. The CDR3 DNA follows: TGTGCCAGCAGCTCTAGGGGGGGCCCAGGGGATACGCAGTATTTT. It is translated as CASSSRGGPGDTQYF. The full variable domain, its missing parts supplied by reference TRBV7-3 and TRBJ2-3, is GAGVSQTPSNKVTEKGKYVELRCDPISGHTALYWYRQSLGQGPEFLIYFQGTGAADDSGLPNDRFFAVRPEGSVSTLKIQRTERGDSAVYLCASSSRGGPGDTQYFGPGTRLTVL.

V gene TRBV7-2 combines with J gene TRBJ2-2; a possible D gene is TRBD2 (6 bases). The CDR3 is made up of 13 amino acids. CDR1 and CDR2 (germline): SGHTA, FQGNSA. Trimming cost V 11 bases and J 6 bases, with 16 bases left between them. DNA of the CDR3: TGTGCCTCTTGTCGGGGGTCCCCCGGGGAGCTGTTTTTT. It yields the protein CASCRGSPGELFF.

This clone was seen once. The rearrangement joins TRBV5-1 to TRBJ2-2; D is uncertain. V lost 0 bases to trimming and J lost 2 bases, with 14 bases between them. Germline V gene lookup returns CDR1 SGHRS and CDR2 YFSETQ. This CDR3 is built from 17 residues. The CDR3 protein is CASSLGALKGNTGELFF. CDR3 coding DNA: TGCGCCAGCAGCTTGGGTGCACTAAAAGGAAACACCGGGGAGCTGTTTTTT.

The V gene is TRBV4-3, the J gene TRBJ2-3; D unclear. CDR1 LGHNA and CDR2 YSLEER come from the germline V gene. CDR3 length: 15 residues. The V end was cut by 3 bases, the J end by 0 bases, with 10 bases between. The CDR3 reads CASSQQTSSTDTQYF. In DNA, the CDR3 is TGCGCCAGCAGCCAGCAGACTTCTAGCACAGATACGCAGTATTTT.

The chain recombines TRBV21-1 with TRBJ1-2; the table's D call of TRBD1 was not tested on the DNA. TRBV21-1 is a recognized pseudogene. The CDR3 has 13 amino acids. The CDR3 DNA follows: TGTGCCAGCAGCACCGGACAGGGCCATGGCTACACCTTC. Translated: CASSTGQGHGYTF.

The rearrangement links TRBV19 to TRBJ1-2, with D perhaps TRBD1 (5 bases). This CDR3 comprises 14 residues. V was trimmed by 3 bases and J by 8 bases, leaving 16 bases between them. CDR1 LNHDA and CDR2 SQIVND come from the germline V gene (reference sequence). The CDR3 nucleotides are TGTGCCAGTAGTATCACCGGGCAGGGAAGAGGCTACACCTTC. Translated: CASSITGQGRGYTF.

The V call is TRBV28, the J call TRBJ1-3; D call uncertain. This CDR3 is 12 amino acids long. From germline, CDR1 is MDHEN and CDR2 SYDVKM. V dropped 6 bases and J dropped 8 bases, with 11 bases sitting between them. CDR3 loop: CASRTERYTIYF. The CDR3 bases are TGTGCCAGCAGAACCGAGAGGTACACCATATATTTT.

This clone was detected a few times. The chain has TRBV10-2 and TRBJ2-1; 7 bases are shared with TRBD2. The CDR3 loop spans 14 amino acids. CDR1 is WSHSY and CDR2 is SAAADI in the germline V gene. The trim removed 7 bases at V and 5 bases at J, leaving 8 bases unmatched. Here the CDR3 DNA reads TGCGCCAGCATTGGGGGACTACCAGACAATGAGCAGTTCTTC. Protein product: CASIGGLPDNEQFF.

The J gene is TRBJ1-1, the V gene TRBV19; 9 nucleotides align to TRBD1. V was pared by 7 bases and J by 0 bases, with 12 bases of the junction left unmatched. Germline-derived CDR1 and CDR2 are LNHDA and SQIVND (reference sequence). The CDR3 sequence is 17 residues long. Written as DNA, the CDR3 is TGTGCCAGTACCAAGGACAGGGGCGCTGTCATGAACACTGAAGCTTTCTTT. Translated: CASTKDRGAVMNTEAFF.